The sequence of this TCR beta chain was determined in a study of identifying expanded T cells in peripheral blood. Study-level points and caveats: Variance in clone template counts between roughly two-week samples significantly increased with total template count across all healthy donors.

Sequenced by immunoSEQ multiplex PCR; TCRdb stores in-frame clones only, minus some. The sample yields some 80,000 clones, about 87% seen once. V was trimmed by 6 bases and J by 0 bases, leaving 11 bases between them. In germline, CDR1 is MNHEY, CDR2 SVGAGI. This CDR3 spans 14 amino acids. Collection occurred without any documented infections or immune events in donors. About this clone itself: Its antigen remains unidentified.

Input material: blood. This clonotype was sampled from a person aged 18 to 75 in good health. The J gene is TRBJ1-1, the V gene TRBV6-5; D might be TRBD1 (5 bases). CDR3 sequence (DNA): TGTGCCAGCAGGACCAGGGCCTTGAACACTGAAGCTTTCTTT. This gives the protein CASRTRALNTEAFF.